These T cell receptor beta chains were read from a single sample in a study of cytomegalovirus exposure and HLA in healthy donors. TCRdb's copy holds only in-frame clones and misses some; the assay was immunoSEQ multiplex PCR. The sample records about 120,000 clones, about four fifths being singletons. Sequencing was carried out using PBMCs. The receptors come from a female donor in good health and CMV-seropositive. Each CDR3 is given with its conserved first and last residue. The D gene is left open where the match is weak. Rows may omit the clone size; those that give it use once, few, many or a size class.

>-|once|14|TRBJ1-4|TRBV11-1
TGTGCCAGCAGCTTAGACCCAGGGACAGAAAAACTGTTTTTT
CASSLDPGTEKLFF
>TRBD2|-|18|TRBJ2-5|TRBV7-2
TGTGCCAGCAGCTTTTTTGGGACTAGCGGGGGGGCGGGAGAGACCCAGTACTTC
CASSFFGTSGGAGETQYF
>-|-|15|TRBJ1-6|TRBV9
TGTGCCAGCAGCTCAACAGGGAAATATAATTCACCCCTCCACTTT
CASSSTGKYNSPLHF
>-|-|12|TRBJ1-1|TRBV30
TGTGCCTGGAGTGTACCCCCTCAGATAGCTTTCTTT
CAWSVPPQIAFF
>TRBD1|-|11|TRBJ2-1|TRBV28
TGTGCCAGCGACAGGGATAATGAGCAGTTCTTC
CASDRDNEQFF
>TRBD1|-|17|TRBJ2-4|TRBV27
TGTGCCAGCAGTTTATCCGGACAGGGAAGAGCCAAAAACATTCAGTACTTC
CASSLSGQGRAKNIQYF
>TRBD1|-|16|TRBJ2-1|TRBV6-1
TGTGCCAGCAGTGGTCGACAGGGAAGCTCCTACAATGAGCAGTTCTTC
CASSGRQGSSYNEQFF
>TRBD2|-|13|TRBJ2-5|TRBV19
TGTGCCAGTAAGCGGGGGAATCAAGAGACCCAGTACTTC
CASKRGNQETQYF
>-|-|14|TRBJ1-2|TRBV2
TGTGCCAGCAGTGAAACAGGACAGTCCTATGGCTACACCTTC
CASSETGQSYGYTF
>-|-|16|TRBJ2-3|TRBV28
TGTGCCAGCAGGGCCCTACGGGGGTCCCCCACAGATACGCAGTATTTT
CASRALRGSPTDTQYF
>-|-|13|TRBJ2-5|TRBV7-9
TGTGCCAGCAGCTCCCAGGGGTGGGAGACCCAGTACTTC
CASSSQGWETQYF
>TRBD1|few|11|TRBJ2-4|TRBV28
TGTGCCAGCAGTTTTGGACAGGGACGAGACTTC
CASSFGQGRDF
>-|-|13|TRBJ2-7|TRBV6-5
TGTGCCAGCAGTTCACCAACAACCTACGAGCAGTACTTC
CASSSPTTYEQYF
>-|once|15|TRBJ1-1|TRBV6-5
TGTGCCAGCAGTTACTCGGGGGGGCGGATCACTGAAGCTTTCTTT
CASSYSGGRITEAFF
>-|-|13|TRBJ1-5|TRBV30
TGTGCCTGGAGTGTCCGGGAAAATCAGCCCCAGCATTTT
CAWSVRENQPQHF
>-|few|12|TRBJ1-4|TRBV7-9
TGTTCCAGCAGCACGACTAGGGAAAAACTGTTTTTT
CSSSTTREKLFF
>TRBD1|-|15|TRBJ1-1|TRBV27
TGTGCCAGCAGTTTATGGACAGGGATGAACACTGAAGCTTTCTTT
CASSLWTGMNTEAFF
>TRBD2|-|15|TRBJ2-1|TRBV18
TGTGCCAGCTCACCCGAGCGGGGGGGCCACAGTGAGCAGTTCTTC
CASSPERGGHSEQFF
>TRBD1|-|13|TRBJ1-2|TRBV9
TGTGCCAGCAGCGAAACGACAGGGTTTGGCTACACCTTC
CASSETTGFGYTF
>-|-|14|TRBJ1-1|TRBV7-9
TGTGCCAGCAGCTTAGCCCCCAGGTACACTGAAGCTTTCTTT
CASSLAPRYTEAFF
>-|once|13|TRBJ1-1|TRBV6-1
TGTGCCAGCAGTGGACAGATAGACACTGAAGCTTTCTTT
CASSGQIDTEAFF
>-|-|15|TRBJ1-1|TRBV5-1
TGCGCCAGCAGCTTGAGTTGGGGCATGAACACTGAAGCTTTCTTT
CASSLSWGMNTEAFF
>-|-|15|TRBJ2-5|TRBV7-2
TGTGCCAGCAGCTCAGGCCAGGGGACGAGAGAGACCCAGTACTTC
CASSSGQGTRETQYF
>TRBD1|-|14|TRBJ1-1|TRBV5-4
TGTGCCAGCAGCTTGACCGGACAGGGAGGTGAAGCTTTCTTT
CASSLTGQGGEAFF
>TRBD1|-|17|TRBJ1-5|TRBV19
TGTGCCAGTAGTATTCCCGACCTGACAGGGAACAATCAGCCCCAGCATTTT
CASSIPDLTGNNQPQHF
>TRBD1|-|16|TRBJ1-2|TRBV7-2
TGTGCCAGCAGCTTCGCCGTCGGACAGGGGTCTCGGGGCTACACCTTC
CASSFAVGQGSRGYTF
>TRBD1|-|13|TRBJ1-2|TRBV5-1
TGCGCCAGCAGCTACCGGGACAGGGAGCGCTACACCTTC
CASSYRDRERYTF
>-|-|14|TRBJ1-2|TRBV4-2
TGTGCCAGCAGCCAAGAGGAGGGGAACTATGGCTACACCTTC
CASSQEEGNYGYTF
>-|-|16|TRBJ1-2|TRBV2
TGTGCCAGCAGCCCGACGGGACAAACATTTAACTATGGCTACACCTTC
CASSPTGQTFNYGYTF
>-|-|14|TRBJ2-4|TRBV4-3
TGCGCCAGCAGCCAAGGAGCGAGTCGCGGCATTCAGTACTTC
CASSQGASRGIQYF
>TRBD1|-|17|TRBJ1-1|TRBV5-1
TGCGCCAGCAGCTTGTATGGCCGGACAGGGGCGAACACTGAAGCTTTCTTT
CASSLYGRTGANTEAFF